The 15 T cell receptor beta chains presented below share a single source sample, sequenced in a study of T cell changes during pregnancy in multiple sclerosis. The method was immunoSEQ multiplex PCR; TCRdb's version includes in-frame clones alone and lacks a portion of them. This table holds around 40,000 clones, roughly nine tenths found once. This specimen consisted of CD4+ T cells from peripheral blood mononuclear cells, obtained before pregnancy. These receptors were taken from a female donor with multiple sclerosis, enrolled in a pregnancy study.

The gene calls are TRBV5-6 and TRBJ2-2; D is undetermined. The germline V and J ends were trimmed by 1 base and 0 bases, with 10 bases remaining between them. Germline V gene data show CDR1 as SGHDT and CDR2 as YYEEEE. This CDR3 is built from 16 residues. CDR3 loop: CASSLPSASNTGELFF. The CDR3 DNA sequence: TGTGCCAGCAGCTTGCCGAGCGCCTCGAACACCGGGGAGCTGTTTTTT.

This clone was seen once. The chain recombines TRBV6-1 with TRBJ2-1; D is possibly TRBD1 (6 bases). Trimming cost V 4 bases and J 6 bases, with 13 bases left between them. CDR3 size: 14 residues. Germline V gene data show CDR1 as MNHNS and CDR2 as SASEGT. The CDR3 coding sequence is TGTGCCAGCAGTGCCCTGCGGACAGTCAATGAGCAGTTCTTC. Protein sequence: CASSALRTVNEQFF.

The J gene is TRBJ2-7, the V gene TRBV10-1; perhaps TRBD1 as D (6 bases). The CDR3 consists of 18 residues. Trimming pared 3 bases from V and 1 base from J, leaving 22 bases between. Germline V CDR1 and CDR2: WNHNN, SYGVQD (reference sequence). The chain's CDR3 is CASSECAGTPKASYEQYF. CDR3 sequence (DNA): TGCGCCAGCAGTGAATGTGCCGGGACACCGAAGGCTTCCTACGAGCAGTACTTC.

This clone was observed once. V and J are TRBV7-9 and TRBJ1-3; 7 nucleotides align to TRBD1. The CDR3 has 16 amino acids. The germline V gene has CDR1 SEHNR and CDR2 FQNEAQ (reference sequence). The trim removed 6 bases at V and 0 bases at J, leaving 8 bases unmatched. The CDR3 region is CASRPKGAHSGNTIYF. The CDR3 DNA sequence: TGTGCCAGCAGGCCAAAGGGGGCACACTCTGGAAACACCATATATTTT.

This sequence joins TRBV7-8 and TRBJ2-6, with 12 bases identical to TRBD2. The CDR3 is made up of 22 amino acids. Germline CDR1 SGHVS, CDR2 FQNEAQ. The ends lost 5 bases at V and 0 bases at J; junction bases unmatched: 17. The CDR3 DNA follows: TGTGCCAGCAGCCGCCGGGGGAGGGAGCTAGCGGGGGGGCGCTCTGGGGCCAACGTCCTGACTTTC. Translation: CASSRRGRELAGGRSGANVLTF.

The chain joins TRBV5-4 to TRBJ2-3; D is perhaps TRBD1 (7 bases). The CDR3 covers 20 residues. V was clipped by 0 bases and J by 2 bases, with 25 bases between them. Germline V gene data show CDR1 as SGHNT and CDR2 as YYREEE (reference sequence). The CDR3 DNA sequence: TGTGCCAGCAGCTTGGAAGGGGGCGTATATAGCGGTTCGAACACAGATACGCAGTATTTT. This translates into CASSLEGGVYSGSNTDTQYF.

This clone was recorded only once. In nucleotides, the CDR3 is TGCAGTGCTAGGGACAGGGAGACCCAGTACTTC. Its protein product is CSARDRETQYF. The chain uses TRBV20-1 and TRBJ2-5; TRBD1 matches 7 bases. The V gene's germline CDR1 is DFQATT and CDR2 SNEGSKA (reference sequence). The CDR3 runs to 11 residues. J was trimmed by 5 bases and V by 3 bases; bases with no gene match: 0.

The CDR3 nucleotides read TGTGCCAGCAGCTTAGAAGGGGGTAGAACAGATACGCAGTATTTT. Translation gives CASSLEGGRTDTQYF. The J gene is TRBJ2-3, the V gene TRBV11-3, with a possible D match to TRBD1 (6 bases). Trimming took off 0 bases at V and 3 bases at J, with 10 bases between the two ends. The germline gives CDR1 SGHNT, CDR2 YENEEA. The CDR3 covers 15 residues.

The chain joins TRBV29-1 to TRBJ1-1, with D possibly being TRBD1 (6 bases). The CDR3 sequence is 16 residues long. CDR1 and CDR2 (germline): SQVTM, ANQGSEA. With 7 bases removed from V and 0 bases from J, the gap between germline ends came to 21 bases. CDR3: CSGRGQGRRVNTEAFF. The CDR3 bases are TGCAGCGGGCGGGGGCAGGGAAGGCGTGTGAACACTGAAGCTTTCTTT.

This clone was found once. The rearrangement joins TRBV6-5 to TRBJ1-5; unclear D gene. The CDR3 sequence is 11 residues long. The germline CDR1 and CDR2 sequences are MNHEY and SVGAGI. V gave up 5 bases and J gave up 6 bases, with 5 bases separating them. The CDR3 loop is CASSEFQPQHF. CDR3 nucleotide sequence: TGTGCCAGCAGTGAGTTTCAGCCCCAGCATTTT.

This clone was observed a few times. The V and J genes are TRBV30 and TRBJ1-5; weak D call: TRBD1 (6 bases). Germline CDR1 is GTSNPN and CDR2 is SVGIG (reference sequence). Trimming cost V 5 bases and J 0 bases, with 14 bases left between them. This CDR3 has 15 amino acids. In nucleotides, the CDR3 is TGTGCCTGGGACAGGAATGAACATAGCAATCAGCCCCAGCATTTT. Amino acid sequence: CAWDRNEHSNQPQHF.

The J gene is TRBJ2-2, the V gene TRBV7-2; 7 bases align to TRBD1. Losses at the gene ends were 4 bases for V and 5 bases for J; bases not matched to a gene: 10. Germline CDR1 is SGHTA and CDR2 is FQGNSA. This CDR3 is 16 amino acids long. This CDR3 reads CASSWARGRGTGELFF. In nucleotides, the CDR3 is TGTGCCAGCAGCTGGGCTAGGGGGCGCGGGACCGGGGAGCTGTTTTTT.

The J gene is TRBJ2-3, the V gene TRBV10-3, with TRBD2 as a possible D gene (6 bases). V was cut by 6 bases and J by 2 bases, with 9 bases left in between. Germline CDR1 and CDR2: ENHRY and SYGVKD. This CDR3 spans 13 amino acids. DNA of the CDR3: TGTGCCATCAGCCGGGGGATCACAGATACGCAGTATTTT. Translated, it gives CAISRGITDTQYF.

The rearrangement links TRBV11-2 to TRBJ2-7; D call uncertain. CDR3 length equals 14 residues. V was shortened by 1 base and J by 4 bases, with 11 bases between the two germline ends. Germline CDR1 and CDR2: SGHAT and FQNNGV. The CDR3 DNA sequence: TGTGCCAGCAGCTTAGGACACACAAATTACGAGCAGTACTTC. Its translation is CASSLGHTNYEQYF.

The CDR3, as DNA: TGTGCCAGCAGCTTAGGCGGGGGGTTAGCAAACAATGAGCAGTTCTTC. This translates into CASSLGGGLANNEQFF. J is TRBJ2-1 and V is TRBV7-3; TRBD2 matches 8 bases. The germline V gene has CDR1 SGHTA and CDR2 FQGTGA. V lost 2 bases and J lost 5; bases outside the gene matches: 8. CDR3 size: 16 residues.